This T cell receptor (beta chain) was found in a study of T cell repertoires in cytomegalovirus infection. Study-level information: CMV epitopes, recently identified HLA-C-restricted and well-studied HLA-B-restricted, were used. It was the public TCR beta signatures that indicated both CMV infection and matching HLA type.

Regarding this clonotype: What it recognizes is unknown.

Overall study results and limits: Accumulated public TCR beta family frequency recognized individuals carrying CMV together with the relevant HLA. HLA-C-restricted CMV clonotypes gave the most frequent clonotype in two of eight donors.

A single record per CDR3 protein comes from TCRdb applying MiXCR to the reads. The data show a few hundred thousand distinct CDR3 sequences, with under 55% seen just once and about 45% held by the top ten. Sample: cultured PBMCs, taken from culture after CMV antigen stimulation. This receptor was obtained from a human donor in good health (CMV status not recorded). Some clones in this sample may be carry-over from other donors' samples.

This chain's CDR3 is CSAPSGQDSSYNSPLHF. The DNA of the CDR3 is TGCAGTGCTCCCTCGGGACAGGATAGCTCCTATAATTCACCCCTCCACTTT. The chain links TRBV20-1 to TRBJ1-6; 8 nucleotides line up with TRBD1. Germline V gene sequence: CDR1 DFQATT, CDR2 SNEGSKA (reference sequence). CDR3 size: 17 residues. J was trimmed by 0 bases and V by 5 bases; bases with no gene match: 9.